This T cell receptor beta chain came from a study of Ad26.COV2.S vaccination and SARS-CoV-2 variants. The method was immunoSEQ multiplex PCR; TCRdb's version includes in-frame clones alone and lacks a portion of them. The repertoire holds around 450,000 clones, with less than 95% as singletons. The CDR3 contains 16 residues. CDR1 is MDHEN, CDR2 SYDVKM, per germline. Trimming took 4 bases from V and 4 from J; bases not matched to a gene: 10. A note on this clone: As yet, its antigen is unknown.

Study-wide findings and caveats: Vaccinees and placebo recipients showed similar non-spike TCR breadth. Vaccinees displayed broader spike-specific TCR repertoires than placebo recipients. In vaccinated individuals, spike-specific CD8+ and CD4+ T cell responses reportedly displayed substantial breadth.

Treatment here: roughly 20 received Ad26.COV2.S at low or high dose, single or two shots; about 5 received placebo; per-sample allocation not given. Sampling happened 63 days after the first vaccine or placebo injection. This receptor was taken from a person aged 18-60 years who received the Ad26.COV2.S COVID-19 vaccine or a placebo. Sequencing used peripheral blood, obtained in a trial of Ad26.COV2.S vaccine versus placebo. This rearrangement joins TRBV28 to TRBJ2-3; 8 bases agree with TRBD2. The CDR3 spells CASSSRVGREADTQYF. The DNA of the CDR3 is TGTGCCAGCAGTTCCAGAGTGGGGCGGGAGGCAGATACGCAGTATTTT.